The present T cell receptor beta chain was sequenced within a study of blood T cell repertoires in COVID-19. About the research overall: PBMCs, B-cell-depleted T cells, or T cells were the source of the cDNA or gDNA that made up the material.

Participants' own reports of clinical history determined their cohort assignment. In the original analysis: For nucleated cells, counts were estimated from reference gene primer amplification. The table came from immunoSEQ multiplex PCR; TCRdb's copy has only in-frame clones and leaves some out. The DNA was the basis for D and trimming; V, J and clone size are from that table. The sample lists some 200,000 clones, 75% to 85% occurring once. The receptor was isolated from a man aged 40-49 years who had recovered from COVID-19. Specimen: PBMCs or T cells enriched from blood (not recorded which).

The CDR3 here is CASSSPGQGINGYTF. DNA of the CDR3: TGCGCCAGCAGCTCTCCGGGACAGGGGATTAATGGCTACACCTTC. The J gene is TRBJ1-2, the V gene TRBV5-1; 10 bases match TRBD1. Germline V gene lookup returns CDR1 SGHRS and CDR2 YFSETQ. Germline trimming cut 3 bases from V and 6 bases from J; bases unmatched to any gene: 8. CDR3 length: 15 amino acids.